This T cell receptor (beta chain) is drawn from a study of PD-1 blockade in classical Hodgkin lymphoma. Study-wide results and limits: Whatever underlies the repertoire differences (possibly disease activity or prior therapy) remains undefined. Some patients started nivolumab under 1 year after ASCT, and they were excluded. By C4D1 there was a significant rise in CD4+ TCR diversity but not in CD8+ TCR diversity.

On this clone itself: The antigen is not known.

This CDR3 has 15 amino acids. Trimming took off 4 bases at V and 3 bases at J, with 15 bases between the two ends. The V gene's germline CDR1 is LGHNA and CDR2 YSLEER. Repertoires were generated with immunoSEQ multiplex PCR, while TCRdb's copy carries only in-frame clones and drops some. This table holds about 24,000 clones, 69% found once. All patients relapsed after autologous stem cell transplantation, and brentuximab vedotin exposure varied. The patients, who had relapsed/refractory classical Hodgkin lymphoma, achieved best responses of complete response, partial response or progressive disease. Sequenced here: peripheral blood mononuclear cells (PBMCs), sampled at baseline. The TCR comes from a human donor with classical Hodgkin lymphoma. V and J are TRBV4-3 and TRBJ1-1, with D possibly matching TRBD1 (6 bases). CDR3 coding DNA: TGCGCCAGCAGCCTAGGGACACTGAAGGACACTGAAGCTTTCTTT. Protein product: CASSLGTLKDTEAFF.